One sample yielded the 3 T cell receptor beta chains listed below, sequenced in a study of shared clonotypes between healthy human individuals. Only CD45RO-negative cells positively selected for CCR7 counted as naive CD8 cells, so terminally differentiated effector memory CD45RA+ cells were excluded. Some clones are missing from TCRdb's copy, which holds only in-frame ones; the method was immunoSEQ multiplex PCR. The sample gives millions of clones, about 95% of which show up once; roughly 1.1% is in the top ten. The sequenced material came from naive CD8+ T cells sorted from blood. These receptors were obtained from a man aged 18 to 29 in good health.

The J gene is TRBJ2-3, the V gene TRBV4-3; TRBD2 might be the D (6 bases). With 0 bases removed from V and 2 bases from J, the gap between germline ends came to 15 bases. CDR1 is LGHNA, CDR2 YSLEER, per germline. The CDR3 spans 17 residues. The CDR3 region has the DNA TGCGCCAGCAGCCAAGATTTGGCTAGCGAATACACAGATACGCAGTATTTT. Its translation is CASSQDLASEYTDTQYF.

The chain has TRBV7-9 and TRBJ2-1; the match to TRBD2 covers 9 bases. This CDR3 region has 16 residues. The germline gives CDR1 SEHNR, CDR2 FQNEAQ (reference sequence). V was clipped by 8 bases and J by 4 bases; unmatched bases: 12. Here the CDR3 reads CASLAGSGSGYNEQFF. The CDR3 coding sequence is TGTGCCAGCTTGGCCGGTAGCGGGAGCGGGTACAATGAGCAGTTCTTC.

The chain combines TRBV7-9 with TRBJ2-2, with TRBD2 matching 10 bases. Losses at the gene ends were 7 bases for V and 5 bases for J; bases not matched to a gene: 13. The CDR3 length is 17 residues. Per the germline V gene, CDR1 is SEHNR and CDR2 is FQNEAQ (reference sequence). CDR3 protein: CASNPPAGGPGTGELFF. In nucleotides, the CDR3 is TGTGCCAGCAACCCCCCAGCGGGAGGGCCGGGGACCGGGGAGCTGTTTTTT.